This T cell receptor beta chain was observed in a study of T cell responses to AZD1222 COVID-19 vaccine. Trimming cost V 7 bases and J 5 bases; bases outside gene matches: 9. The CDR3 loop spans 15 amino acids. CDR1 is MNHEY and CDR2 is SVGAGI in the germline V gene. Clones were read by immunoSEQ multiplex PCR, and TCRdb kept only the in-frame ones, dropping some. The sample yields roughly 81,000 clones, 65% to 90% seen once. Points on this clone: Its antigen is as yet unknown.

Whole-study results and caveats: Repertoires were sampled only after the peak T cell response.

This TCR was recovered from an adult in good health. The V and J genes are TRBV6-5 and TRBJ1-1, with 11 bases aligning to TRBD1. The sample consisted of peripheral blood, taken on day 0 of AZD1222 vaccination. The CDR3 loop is CASNPGQGAQTEAFF. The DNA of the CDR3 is TGTGCCAGCAATCCTGGACAGGGGGCTCAGACTGAAGCTTTCTTT.